Each of the 3 T cell receptor beta chains below was sequenced from the same sample in a study of cytomegalovirus exposure and HLA in healthy donors. Both 60 Vbeta primers and 13 Jbeta primers went into the PCR. Assay: immunoSEQ multiplex PCR; the TCRdb copy retains only in-frame clones and omits some. The data show tens of thousands of clones, roughly 67% seen once. Sequencing input: PBMCs. These receptors were collected from a woman in her 50s in good health and CMV-seropositive.

This clone was detected a few times. V and J are TRBV30 and TRBJ2-3, with 12 bases lining up with TRBD2. Trimming at V came to 6 bases and at J to 4 bases, leaving 5 bases not matched to a gene. Per germline, CDR1 GTSNPN and CDR2 SVGIG (reference sequence). CDR3 length: 14 amino acids. The CDR3 nucleotides are TGTGCCTGTACTCGGACTAGCGGGGCAGATACGCAGTATTTT. Its translation is CACTRTSGADTQYF. Filled out from reference TRBV30 and TRBJ2-3, the complete variable domain reads SQTIHQWPATLVQPVGSPLSLECTVEGTSNPNLYWYRQAAGRGLQLLFYSVGIGQISSEVPQNLSASRPQDRQFILSSKKLLLSDSGFYLCACTRTSGADTQYFGPGTRLTVL.

The sample holds one count of this clone. This chain joins TRBV7-2 and TRBJ1-2; TRBD1 matches 8 bases. The CDR3 is made up of 13 amino acids. Germline V CDR1 and CDR2: SGHTA, FQGNSA. With 5 bases clipped from V and 6 bases from J, the junction kept 5 bases outside the gene matches. Here the CDR3 reads CASSQQGGNGYTF. CDR3 DNA: TGTGCCAGCAGCCAACAGGGGGGGAATGGCTACACCTTC.

The V and J genes are TRBV28 and TRBJ2-1, with TRBD2 identical over 11 bases. There are 17 residues in the CDR3. Germline CDR1 reads MDHEN; CDR2 reads SYDVKM. V lost 5 bases, J lost 2 bases, and 8 bases stayed unmatched. The CDR3 loop reads CASSPGLAGGPYNEQFF. The CDR3 nucleotides read TGTGCCAGCAGTCCCGGTCTAGCGGGGGGACCCTACAATGAGCAGTTCTTC.